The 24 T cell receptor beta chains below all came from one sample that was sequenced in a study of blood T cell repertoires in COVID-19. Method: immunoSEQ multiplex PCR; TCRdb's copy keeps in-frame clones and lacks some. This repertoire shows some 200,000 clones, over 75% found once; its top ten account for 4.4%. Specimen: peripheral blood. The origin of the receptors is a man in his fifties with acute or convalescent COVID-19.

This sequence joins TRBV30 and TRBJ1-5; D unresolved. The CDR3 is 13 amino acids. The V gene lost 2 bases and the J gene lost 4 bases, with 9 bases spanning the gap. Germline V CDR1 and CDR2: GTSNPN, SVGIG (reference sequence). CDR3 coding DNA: TGTGCCTGGAGTTCGGGTCGTAATCAGCCCCAGCATTTT. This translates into CAWSSGRNQPQHF.

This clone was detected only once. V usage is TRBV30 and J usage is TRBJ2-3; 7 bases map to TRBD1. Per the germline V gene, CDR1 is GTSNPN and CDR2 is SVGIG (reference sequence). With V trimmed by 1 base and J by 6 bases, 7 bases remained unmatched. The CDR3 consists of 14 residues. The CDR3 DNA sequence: TGTGCCTGGAGTGCCGACAGGGTTTTGGATACGCAGTATTTT. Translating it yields CAWSADRVLDTQYF.

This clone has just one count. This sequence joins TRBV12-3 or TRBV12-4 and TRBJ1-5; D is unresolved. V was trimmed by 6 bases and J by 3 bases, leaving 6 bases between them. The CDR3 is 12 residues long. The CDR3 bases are TGTGCCAGCAGGCAGGACAATCAGCCCCAGCATTTT. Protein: CASRQDNQPQHF.

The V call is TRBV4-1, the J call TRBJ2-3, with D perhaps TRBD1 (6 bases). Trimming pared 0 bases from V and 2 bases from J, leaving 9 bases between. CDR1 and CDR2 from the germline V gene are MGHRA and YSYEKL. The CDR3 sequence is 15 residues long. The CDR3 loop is CASSQEQGTTDTQYF. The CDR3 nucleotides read TGCGCCAGCAGCCAAGAACAGGGAACCACAGATACGCAGTATTTT.

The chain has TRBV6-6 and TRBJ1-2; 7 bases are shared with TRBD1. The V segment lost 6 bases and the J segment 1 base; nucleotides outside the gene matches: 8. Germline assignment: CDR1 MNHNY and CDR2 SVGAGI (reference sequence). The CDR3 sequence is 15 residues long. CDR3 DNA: TGTGCCAGCAGGACAGGGAGCTCGTTTAACTATGGCTACACCTTC. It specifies CASRTGSSFNYGYTF.

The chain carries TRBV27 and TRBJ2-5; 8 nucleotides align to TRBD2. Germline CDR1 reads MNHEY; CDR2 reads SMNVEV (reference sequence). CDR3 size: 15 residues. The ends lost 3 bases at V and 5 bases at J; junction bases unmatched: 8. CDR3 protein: CASSLSGGGGETQYF. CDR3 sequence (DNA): TGTGCCAGCAGTTTGTCGGGGGGGGGCGGTGAGACCCAGTACTTC.

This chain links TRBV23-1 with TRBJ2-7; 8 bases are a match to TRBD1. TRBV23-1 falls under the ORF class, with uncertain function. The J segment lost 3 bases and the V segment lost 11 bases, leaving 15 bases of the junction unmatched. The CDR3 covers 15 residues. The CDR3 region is CARADRAHLVYEQYF. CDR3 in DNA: TGCGCCCGGGCGGACAGGGCTCACTTGGTCTACGAGCAGTACTTC.

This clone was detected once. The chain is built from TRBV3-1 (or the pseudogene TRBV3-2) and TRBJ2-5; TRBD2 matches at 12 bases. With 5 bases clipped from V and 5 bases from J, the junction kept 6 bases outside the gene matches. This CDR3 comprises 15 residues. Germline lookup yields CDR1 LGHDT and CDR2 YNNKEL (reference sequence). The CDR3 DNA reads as TGTGCCAGCAGCGAAACTAGCGGGGGGAGGGAGACCCAGTACTTC. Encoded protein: CASSETSGGRETQYF.

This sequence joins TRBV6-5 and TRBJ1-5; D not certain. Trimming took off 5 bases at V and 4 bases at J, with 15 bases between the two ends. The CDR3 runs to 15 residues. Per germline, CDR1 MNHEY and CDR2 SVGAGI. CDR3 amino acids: CASSLDGSRNQPQHF. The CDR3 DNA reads TGTGCCAGCAGTCTAGACGGTAGTAGAAATCAGCCCCAGCATTTT.

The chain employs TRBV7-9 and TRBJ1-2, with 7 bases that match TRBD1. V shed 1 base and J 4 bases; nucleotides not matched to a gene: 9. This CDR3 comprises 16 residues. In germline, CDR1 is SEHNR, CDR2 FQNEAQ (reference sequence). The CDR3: CASSLEGRGRFYGYTF. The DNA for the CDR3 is TGTGCCAGCAGCTTAGAGGGTAGGGGGCGATTCTATGGCTACACCTTC.

The CDR3 protein is CASSHITGGGSEGYTF. CDR3 sequence (DNA): TGCGCCAGCAGCCACATTACAGGGGGCGGCTCGGAGGGCTACACCTTC. The chain employs TRBV4-1 and TRBJ1-2; TRBD1 aligns across 9 bases. The J segment lost 8 bases and the V segment lost 3 bases, leaving 13 bases of the junction unmatched. Germline CDR1 is MGHRA and CDR2 is YSYEKL. This CDR3 spans 16 amino acids.

CDR3 region: CASSSREGRRSLNTIYF. In DNA, the CDR3 is TGTGCCAGCAGCTCCCGGGAAGGGAGGCGATCCTTAAACACCATATATTTT. This chain connects TRBV5-4 to TRBJ1-3; D is uncertain. The CDR3 sequence is 17 residues long. The V and J ends lost 3 bases and 6 bases respectively, with 22 bases between them. Germline CDR1 and CDR2: SGHNT and YYREEE (reference sequence).

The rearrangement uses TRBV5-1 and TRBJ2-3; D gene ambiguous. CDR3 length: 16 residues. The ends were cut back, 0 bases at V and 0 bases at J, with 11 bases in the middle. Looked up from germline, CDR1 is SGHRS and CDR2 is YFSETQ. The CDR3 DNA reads TGCGCCAGCAGCTTGGGGTTTCAAGCTAGCACAGATACGCAGTATTTT. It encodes CASSLGFQASTDTQYF.

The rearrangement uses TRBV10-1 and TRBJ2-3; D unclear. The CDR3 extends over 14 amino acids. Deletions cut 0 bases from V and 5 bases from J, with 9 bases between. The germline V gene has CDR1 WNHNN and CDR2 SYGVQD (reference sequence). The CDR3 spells CASSESMALDTQYF. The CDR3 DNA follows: TGCGCCAGCAGTGAGTCGATGGCTTTAGATACGCAGTATTTT.

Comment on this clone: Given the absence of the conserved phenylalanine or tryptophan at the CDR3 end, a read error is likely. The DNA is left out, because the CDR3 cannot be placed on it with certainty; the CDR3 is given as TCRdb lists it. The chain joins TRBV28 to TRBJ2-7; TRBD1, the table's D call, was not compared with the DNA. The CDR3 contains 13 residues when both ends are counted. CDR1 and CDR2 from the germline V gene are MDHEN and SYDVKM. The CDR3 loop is CASSPTDRDTKNL.

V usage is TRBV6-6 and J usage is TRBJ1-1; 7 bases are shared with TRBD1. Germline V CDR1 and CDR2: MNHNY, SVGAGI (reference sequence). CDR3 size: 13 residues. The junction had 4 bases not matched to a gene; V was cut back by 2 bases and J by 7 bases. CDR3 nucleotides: TGTGCCAGCAGTTACCCGACAGGGAGTGAAGCTTTCTTT. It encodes CASSYPTGSEAFF.

In DNA form, the CDR3 reads TGTGCCACGAGAGAGGGAGCTAACTATGGCTACACCTTC. Translation: CATREGANYGYTF. This rearrangement joins TRBV7-9 to TRBJ1-2; D is unclear. Per the germline V gene, CDR1 is SEHNR and CDR2 is FQNEAQ (reference sequence). Trimming removed 10 bases from V and 0 bases from J, with 12 bases in between. There are 13 residues in the CDR3.

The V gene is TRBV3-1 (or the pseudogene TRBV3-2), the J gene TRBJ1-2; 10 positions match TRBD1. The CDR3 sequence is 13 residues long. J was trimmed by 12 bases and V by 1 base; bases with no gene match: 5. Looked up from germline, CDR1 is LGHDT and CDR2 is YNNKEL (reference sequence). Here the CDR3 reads CASSQAVGQGDTF. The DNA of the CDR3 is TGTGCCAGCAGCCAAGCGGTCGGACAGGGGGACACCTTC.

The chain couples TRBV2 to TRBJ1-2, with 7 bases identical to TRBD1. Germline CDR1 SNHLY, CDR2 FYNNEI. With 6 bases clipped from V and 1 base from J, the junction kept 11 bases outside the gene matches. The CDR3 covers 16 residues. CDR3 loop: CASRLPGTDFNYGYTF. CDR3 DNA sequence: TGTGCCAGCAGGCTTCCCGGGACAGACTTTAACTATGGCTACACCTTC.

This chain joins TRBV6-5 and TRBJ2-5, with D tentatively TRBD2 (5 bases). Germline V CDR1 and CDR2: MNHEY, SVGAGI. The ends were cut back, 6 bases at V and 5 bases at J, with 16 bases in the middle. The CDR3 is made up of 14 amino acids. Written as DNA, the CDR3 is TGTGCCAGCAGGACGGCCGGGGTTACGGAGACCCAGTACTTC. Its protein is CASRTAGVTETQYF.

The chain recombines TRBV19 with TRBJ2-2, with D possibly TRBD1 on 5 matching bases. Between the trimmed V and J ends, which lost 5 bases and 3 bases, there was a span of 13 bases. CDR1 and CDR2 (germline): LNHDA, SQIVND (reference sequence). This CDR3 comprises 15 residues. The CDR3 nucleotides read TGTGCCAGTAGTCTCTCGGACACTCACACCGGGGAGCTGTTTTTT. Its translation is CASSLSDTHTGELFF.

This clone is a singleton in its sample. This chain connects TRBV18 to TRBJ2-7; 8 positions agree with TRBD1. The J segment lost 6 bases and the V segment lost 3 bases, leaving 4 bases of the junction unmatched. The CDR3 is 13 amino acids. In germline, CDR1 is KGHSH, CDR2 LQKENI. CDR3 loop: CASSPGTGAEQYF. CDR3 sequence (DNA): TGTGCCAGCTCACCCGGGACAGGCGCCGAGCAGTACTTC.

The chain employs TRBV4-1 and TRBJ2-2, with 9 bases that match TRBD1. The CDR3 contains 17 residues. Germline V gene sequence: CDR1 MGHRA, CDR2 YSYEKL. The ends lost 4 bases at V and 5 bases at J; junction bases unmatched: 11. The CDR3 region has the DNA TGCGCCAGCAGCCCGCAGGTGGGGACAGGGAAAACCGGGGAGCTGTTTTTT. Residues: CASSPQVGTGKTGELFF.

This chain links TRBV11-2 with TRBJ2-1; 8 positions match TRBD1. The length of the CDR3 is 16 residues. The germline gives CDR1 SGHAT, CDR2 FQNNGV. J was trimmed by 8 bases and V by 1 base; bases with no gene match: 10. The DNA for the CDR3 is TGTGCCAGCAGCTTAGGAGGTACGGCAGGGGGCGATGAGCAGTTCTTC. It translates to CASSLGGTAGGDEQFF.